Following are 23 T cell receptor beta chains from one sample sequenced in a study of blood T cells in healthy people across ages. The second PCR ran about 6 to 12 cycles with a sample-barcoded 5' primer and J-beta primers. TCRdb re-analysed the 5' RACE reads in MiXCR, keeping a single row per CDR3 protein. The sample includes roughly 730,000 distinct CDR3 sequences, more than 55% of them seen just once. Sequenced: blood. These receptors came from a man aged 40-49 years in good health.

This chain joins TRBV29-1 and TRBJ2-1; TRBD2 matches at 7 bases. The CDR3 spans 12 residues. The germline V gene has CDR1 SQVTM and CDR2 ANQGSEA. V trimming: 7 bases; J trimming: 7 bases; junction bases outside the gene matches: 7. CDR3 residues: CSARRGGNEQFF. The DNA of the CDR3 is TGCAGCGCCCGACGGGGAGGGAATGAGCAGTTCTTC.

This chain connects TRBV20-1 to TRBJ1-1, with no clear D. Germline V gene data show CDR1 as DFQATT and CDR2 as SNEGSKA (reference sequence). Trimming took off 1 base at V and 3 bases at J, with 15 bases between the two ends. This CDR3 comprises 15 residues. CDR3 in amino acids: CSARGPLIGDTEAFF. CDR3 DNA sequence: TGCAGTGCTAGAGGTCCGCTCATTGGGGACACTGAAGCTTTCTTT.

V usage is TRBV27 and J usage is TRBJ1-6, with 8 bases that match TRBD1. The CDR3 has 14 amino acids. Germline values: CDR1 MNHEY, CDR2 SMNVEV (reference sequence). V trimming: 6 bases; J trimming: 13 bases; junction bases outside the gene matches: 11. The CDR3 protein is CASRGTGGLKPLHF. CDR3 bases: TGTGCCAGCAGGGGAACAGGGGGGCTCAAGCCCCTCCACTTT.

The table lists this clonotype with many counts. The rearrangement links TRBV28 to TRBJ1-1, with D possibly TRBD1 on 5 matching bases. Trimming stripped 2 bases from V and 11 bases from J, with 15 bases between. CDR3 size: 13 residues. Germline V gene sequence: CDR1 MDHEN, CDR2 SYDVKM. The CDR3 coding sequence is TGTGCCAGCAGTTTACCCCCCCAGGGCGGGGCTTTCTTT. This gives the protein CASSLPPQGGAFF.

The chain couples TRBV5-1 to TRBJ2-1, with 12 nucleotides matching TRBD2. The V and J ends lost 0 bases and 8 bases, in that order; junction bases with no gene match: 3. The CDR3 covers 15 residues. CDR1 and CDR2 (germline): SGHRS, YFSETQ. Here the CDR3 DNA reads TGCGCCAGCAGCTTGGGGACTAGCGGGATGGATGAGCAGTTCTTC. It specifies CASSLGTSGMDEQFF.

To note about this clonotype: One junction end disagrees with the germline gene, perhaps due to a read error. The chain joins TRBV12-3 or TRBV12-4 to TRBJ2-3; the D gene is possibly TRBD1 (5 bases). The CDR3 extends over 14 amino acids. CDR3 loop: CASSFRQGTDTRYF. The CDR3 coding sequence is TGTGCCAGCAGTTTCAGGCAGGGCACAGATACGCGGTATTTT.

V is TRBV5-1 and J is TRBJ2-3, with 10 bases lining up with TRBD2. In germline, CDR1 is SGHRS, CDR2 YFSETQ. CDR3 length equals 16 residues. V was clipped by 2 bases and J by 1 base; unmatched bases: 4. The DNA of the CDR3 is TGCGCCAGCAGCTTACGGACTAGCGGAGGCACAGATACGCAGTATTTT. Amino acid sequence: CASSLRTSGGTDTQYF. Full variable domain (rest looked up from reference TRBV5-1 and TRBJ2-3): KAGVTQTPRYLIKTRGQQVTLSCSPISGHRSVSWYQQTPGQGLQFLFEYFSETQRNKGNFPGRFSGRQFSNSRSEMNVSTLELGDSALYLCASSLRTSGGTDTQYFGPGTRLTVL.

This clonotype was seen a few times. The genes are TRBV7-2 and TRBJ2-5; a possible D gene is TRBD1 (5 bases). The V gene lost 1 base and the J gene lost 6 bases, with 15 bases spanning the gap. Germline loops: CDR1 SGHTA, CDR2 FQGNSA. The CDR3 runs to 15 residues. CDR3 region: CASSLERGLRQTQYF. CDR3 coding DNA: TGTGCCAGCAGCTTAGAAAGGGGTTTGAGGCAGACCCAGTACTTC.

This clonotype showed up just a few times. This chain joins TRBV20-1 and TRBJ2-3, with D possibly matching TRBD1 (5 bases). The CDR3 has 15 residues. With 5 bases removed from V and 6 bases from J, the gap between germline ends came to 21 bases. In germline, CDR1 is DFQATT, CDR2 SNEGSKA (reference sequence). The CDR3 DNA reads TGCAGTGCTGGCAAGGTGCAGGGTGAATTGGATACGCAGTATTTT. This translates into CSAGKVQGELDTQYF.

The chain couples TRBV4-2 to TRBJ2-1; 7 positions match TRBD1. V lost 4 bases to trimming and J lost 12 bases; unmatched junction nucleotides: 15. CDR1 and CDR2 from the germline V gene are LGHNA and YNFKEQ. This CDR3 is 15 amino acids long. The CDR3 coding sequence is TGTGCCAGCAGCCGAGATATGGGACAGCATCCTAGGCAGTTCTTC. Translated, it gives CASSRDMGQHPRQFF.

The V call is TRBV5-1, the J call TRBJ2-1, with D unclear. Near its end, the DNA agrees better with TRBJ2-7, so the J call may be wrong. Germline lookup yields CDR1 SGHRS and CDR2 YFSETQ. The CDR3 sequence is 17 residues long. CDR3 protein: CASSLGVGRSTYNEQYF. Here the CDR3 DNA reads TGCGCCAGCAGCTTAGGTGTAGGGCGGAGCACCTACAATGAGCAGTACTTC.

The chain employs TRBV5-1 and TRBJ1-1, with TRBD1 as a possible D gene (5 bases). Germline lookup yields CDR1 SGHRS and CDR2 YFSETQ. V was cut by 2 bases and J by 2 bases, with 13 bases left in between. This CDR3 is 15 amino acids long. The CDR3 nucleotides read TGCGCCAGCAGCTTCAGCTTGACAGCCAACACTGAAGCTTTCTTT. Its translation is CASSFSLTANTEAFF.

The sample holds one count of this clonotype. V usage is TRBV7-8 and J usage is TRBJ1-1; D unresolved. V gave up 1 base and J gave up 6 bases, with 12 bases separating them. CDR1 and CDR2 from the germline V gene are SGHVS and FQNEAQ. The CDR3 is 14 residues long. CDR3 coding DNA: TGTGCCAGCAGCTTAGGTCCCGAAAGCGCTGAAGCTTTCTTT. Encoded protein: CASSLGPESAEAFF. The full variable domain, with the rest looked up from reference TRBV7-8 and TRBJ1-1, is GAGVSQSPRYKVAKRGQDVALRCDPISGHVSLFWYQQALGQGPEFLTYFQNEAQLDKSGLPSDRFFAERPEGSVSTLKIQRTQQEDSAVYLCASSLGPESAEAFFGQGTRLTVV.

Regarding this clonotype: The junction does not match germline at one end; this may be a read error. This chain joins TRBV6-5 and TRBJ2-1; 10 positions match TRBD1. Germline V lookup: CDR1 MNHEY, CDR2 SVGAGI. There are 15 residues in the CDR3. The CDR3 loop reads CASSIGQGVYNGQFF. CDR3 nucleotide sequence: TGTGCCAGCAGCATAGGACAGGGGGTCTACAATGGGCAGTTCTTC.

This clonotype was observed a few times. The chain couples TRBV6-5 to TRBJ2-3, with a tentative D call TRBD1 (6 bases). Trimming cost V 2 bases and J 1 base, with 10 bases left between them. The CDR3 runs 15 residues. From germline, CDR1 is MNHEY and CDR2 SVGAGI. The CDR3 is CASSYKAGGTDTQYF. The CDR3 coding sequence is TGTGCCAGCAGTTACAAAGCAGGGGGCACAGATACGCAGTATTTT.

The chain is built from TRBV13 and TRBJ1-4; D is uncertain. V was pared by 5 bases and J by 5 bases, with 12 bases between. CDR1 is PRHDT and CDR2 is FYEKMQ in the germline V gene (reference sequence). The CDR3 has 14 amino acids. For the CDR3, the DNA is TGTGCCAGCAGCACCGGACCGATGAATGAAAAACTGTTTTTT. Its translation: CASSTGPMNEKLFF.

This clonotype was recorded a few times. The rearrangement joins TRBV12-5 to TRBJ2-3; no clear D. This CDR3 region has 15 residues. V was pared by 1 base and J by 1 base, with 9 bases between. Germline V gene sequence: CDR1 LGHNT, CDR2 FRNRAP. The CDR3 loop is CASGLGPTGTDTQYF. The CDR3 bases are TGTGCTAGTGGTTTGGGCCCCACAGGCACAGATACGCAGTATTTT.

The CDR3 here is CASGTVLAYEQYF. The CDR3 nucleotides are TGTGCCAGCGGGACAGTGTTGGCCTACGAGCAGTACTTC. The chain joins TRBV2 to TRBJ2-7; 7 positions match TRBD1. Germline V gene sequence: CDR1 SNHLY, CDR2 FYNNEI. Unmatched junction bases numbered 6, after V lost 8 bases and J lost 2 bases. The CDR3 has 13 amino acids.

The J gene is TRBJ1-2, the V gene TRBV15; a weak D match, TRBD1 (5 bases). Deletions cut 0 bases from V and 6 bases from J, with 14 bases between. The CDR3 loop spans 15 amino acids. Germline V gene data show CDR1 as LNHNV and CDR2 as YYDKDF (reference sequence). The CDR3 is CATSRDLGEENGYTF. CDR3 coding DNA: TGTGCCACCAGCAGAGATCTGGGGGAAGAGAATGGCTACACCTTC.

The V gene is TRBV12-5, the J gene TRBJ1-5; D uncertain. The germline gives CDR1 LGHNT, CDR2 FRNRAP. Trimming took off 3 bases at V and 0 bases at J, with 9 bases between the two ends. CDR3 length equals 15 residues. CDR3 sequence (DNA): TGTGCTAGTGGTTTATCGGAGAATAGCAATCAGCCCCAGCATTTT. This translates into CASGLSENSNQPQHF.

This chain connects TRBV11-2 to TRBJ2-5; no clear D. Trimming removed 0 bases at V and 9 bases at J, with 11 bases between. Germline CDR1 and CDR2: SGHAT and FQNNGV. This CDR3 has 13 amino acids. The CDR3 sequence is CASSLDVGTAQYF. The CDR3 coding sequence is TGTGCCAGCAGCTTAGATGTGGGAACGGCCCAGTACTTC.

The V and J genes are TRBV4-1 and TRBJ2-5; unclear D gene. The assigned J gene may be wrong: the sequence end matches TRBJ2-7 better. CDR3 size: 14 residues. Germline CDR1 reads MGHRA; CDR2 reads YSYEKL. The DNA of the CDR3 is TGCGCCAGCAGCCAAGTTTCAGCATCCTACGAGCAGTACTTC. Protein: CASSQVSASYEQYF.

The CDR3 reads CSERGDTDTQYF. In nucleotides, the CDR3 is TGCAGCGAGCGGGGGGATACAGATACGCAGTATTTT. The rearrangement uses TRBV20-1 and TRBJ2-3, with TRBD2 matching over 9 bases. CDR3 length: 12 residues. Germline V gives CDR1 DFQATT, CDR2 SNEGSKA (reference sequence).